These T cell receptor beta chains were read from a single sample in a study of shared clonotypes between healthy human individuals. Assay: immunoSEQ multiplex PCR; the TCRdb copy retains only in-frame clones and omits some. The data contain hundreds of thousands of clones, around 92% of them singletons. The specimen sequenced was naive CD8+ T cells sorted from blood. Receptors were obtained from a man between 25 and 39 years old in good health. CDR3s include the opening cysteine and the closing phenylalanine or tryptophan. D genes are given only for firm matches. Clone size appears in some rows only: once, few, many, or a class for an expanded clone.

abundance: once
d_gene: NA
j_gene: TRBJ2-3
v_gene: TRBV14
CDR3nt: TGTGCCAGCAGCCAAAGGGGTTATGGCACAGATACGCAGTATTTT
CDR3aa: CASSQRGYGTDTQYF

abundance: NA
d_gene: NA
j_gene: TRBJ2-1
v_gene: TRBV7-9
CDR3nt: TGTGCCAGCAGCTTACTAGATGAGCAGTTCTTC
CDR3aa: CASSLLDEQFF

abundance: NA
d_gene: NA
j_gene: TRBJ2-7
v_gene: TRBV4-1
CDR3nt: TGCGCCAGCAGCCAAGTCCAGTTCTACGAGCAGTACTTC
CDR3aa: CASSQVQFYEQYF

abundance: NA
d_gene: NA
j_gene: TRBJ2-5
v_gene: TRBV7-2
CDR3nt: TGTGCCAGCAGCTTAGGACAGAACCCCTTCCAAGAGACCCAGTACTTC
CDR3aa: CASSLGQNPFQETQYF

abundance: once
d_gene: TRBD1
j_gene: TRBJ2-7
v_gene: TRBV7-6
CDR3nt: TGTGCCAGCAGCTTGGAGGGGCGGACAGGGGGGAGTAACGAGCAGTACTTC
CDR3aa: CASSLEGRTGGSNEQYF

abundance: NA
d_gene: NA
j_gene: TRBJ2-3
v_gene: TRBV28
CDR3nt: TGTGCCAGCAGGACCGCGGACGGTTGGGATACGCAGTATTTT
CDR3aa: CASRTADGWDTQYF

abundance: NA
d_gene: TRBD2
j_gene: TRBJ2-5
v_gene: TRBV6-6
CDR3nt: TGTGCCAGCAGTTACGAGGCGGGAGGGCAAGAGACCCAGTACTTC
CDR3aa: CASSYEAGGQETQYF

abundance: NA
d_gene: TRBD2
j_gene: TRBJ2-7
v_gene: TRBV7-9
CDR3nt: TGTGCCAGCAGCACGAATCGACTAGCGGGAGGTTTAGGGCAGTACTTC
CDR3aa: CASSTNRLAGGLGQYF

abundance: once
d_gene: NA
j_gene: TRBJ2-7
v_gene: TRBV7-6
CDR3nt: TGTGCCAGCAGCTTAGAAGACCCCTACCAGCAGTACTTC
CDR3aa: CASSLEDPYQQYF

abundance: NA
d_gene: TRBD2
j_gene: TRBJ2-1
v_gene: TRBV18
CDR3nt: TGTGCCAGCTCGCCCCCTAGCGGGACCCCCCGTTACAATGAGCAGTTCTTC
CDR3aa: CASSPPSGTPRYNEQFF

abundance: NA
d_gene: TRBD2
j_gene: TRBJ2-1
v_gene: TRBV27
CDR3nt: TGTGCCAGCAGTTTCCTGACTAGCGGGAGCTCGGCGAATGAGCAGTTCTTC
CDR3aa: CASSFLTSGSSANEQFF

abundance: NA
d_gene: NA
j_gene: TRBJ2-7
v_gene: TRBV15
CDR3nt: TGTGCCACCAGCAGAGATCAAGGACAAGACTACGAGCAGTACTTC
CDR3aa: CATSRDQGQDYEQYF

abundance: NA
d_gene: NA
j_gene: TRBJ1-1
v_gene: TRBV11-2
CDR3nt: TGTGCCAGCAGCTTAGCAGGGAAACTGAACACTGAAGCTTTCTTT
CDR3aa: CASSLAGKLNTEAFF

abundance: NA
d_gene: NA
j_gene: TRBJ2-7
v_gene: TRBV7-2
CDR3nt: TGTGCCAGCAGCCTCCACGTGGACAGTTTCTACGAGCAGTACTTC
CDR3aa: CASSLHVDSFYEQYF

abundance: NA
d_gene: TRBD1
j_gene: TRBJ2-1
v_gene: TRBV7-9
CDR3nt: TGTGCCAGCAACCCGAGCCGGGGACAGGGTTCTCGTGAGCAGTTCTTC
CDR3aa: CASNPSRGQGSREQFF

abundance: NA
d_gene: NA
j_gene: TRBJ1-1
v_gene: TRBV6-5
CDR3nt: TGTGCCAGCAGTTACAAAGCGAACACTGAAGCTTTCTTT
CDR3aa: CASSYKANTEAFF

abundance: NA
d_gene: NA
j_gene: TRBJ1-1
v_gene: TRBV15
CDR3nt: TGTGCCACCAGCAGAGGGGGGTGGACTGAAGCTTTCTTT
CDR3aa: CATSRGGWTEAFF

abundance: NA
d_gene: NA
j_gene: TRBJ2-1
v_gene: TRBV25-1
CDR3nt: TGTGCCAGCAGTGAACCTAACCTCCCCAGGACAGCTTTCAATGAGCAGTTCTTC
CDR3aa: CASSEPNLPRTAFNEQFF

abundance: NA
d_gene: TRBD2
j_gene: TRBJ2-1
v_gene: TRBV27
CDR3nt: TGTGCCAGCAGTTTATCGCTAGCGGGAGGGGCCTACAATGAGCAGTTCTTC
CDR3aa: CASSLSLAGGAYNEQFF

abundance: NA
d_gene: NA
j_gene: TRBJ2-2
v_gene: TRBV15
CDR3nt: TGTGCCACGCTGACGGTGAACACCGGGGAGCTGTTTTTT
CDR3aa: CATLTVNTGELFF

abundance: NA
d_gene: TRBD2
j_gene: TRBJ2-1
v_gene: TRBV5-6
CDR3nt: TGTGCCAGCAGCCTAGCGGGGACGTACAATGAGCAGTTCTTC
CDR3aa: CASSLAGTYNEQFF